A selection of T cell receptor beta chains follows, all from one sample in a study of glioma-infiltrating T cells. TCRdb itself ran the multiplex PCR reads through MiXCR, one entry per CDR3 protein. The table has roughly 100,000 distinct CDR3 sequences, around 40% seen once. The sample comprised glioma tissue, nonneoplastic brain tissue, or PBMCs (not recorded which). The receptors were gathered from a human donor with low-grade glioma or glioblastoma, undergoing nonglioma brain surgery, or in good health (not recorded which). The CDR3 runs from the conserved cysteine through the conserved F or W. A D gene is named only where the DNA matches it firmly. Size values are once, few and many counts, or a class for expanded clones, and some rows have none.

V: TRBV2
J: TRBJ1-4
D: TRBD1
size: many
DNA: TGTGCCAGCAGACAGGGGGGTGAAAAACTGTTTTTT
CDR3: CASRQGGEKLFF

V: TRBV24-1
J: TRBJ2-5
D: TRBD1
size: many
DNA: TGTGCCACCAGTGATCCCGCCCGGACAGGCATCCAAGAGACCCAGTACTTC
CDR3: CATSDPARTGIQETQYF

V: TRBV5-5
J: TRBJ2-1
D: -
size: many
DNA: TGTGCCAGCAGTTGGGGGCTACCCTACAATGAGCAGTTCTTC
CDR3: CASSWGLPYNEQFF

V: TRBV3-1
J: TRBJ1-5
D: -
size: many
DNA: TGTGCCAGCAGCCAAGGAGGGTTTGGCAATCAGCCCCAGCATTTT
CDR3: CASSQGGFGNQPQHF

V: TRBV27
J: TRBJ2-3
D: TRBD2
size: -
DNA: TGTGCCAGCAGCCGCGGACTAGGCACAAACACGCAGTATTTT
CDR3: CASSRGLGTNTQYF

V: TRBV20-1
J: TRBJ1-5
D: -
size: -
DNA: TGCAGTGCTAGAAGTAGCAATCAGCCAGAGCATTTT
CDR3: CSARSSNQPEHF

V: TRBV7-8
J: TRBJ2-5
D: TRBD2
size: many
DNA: TGTGCCAGCAGCGCGACTGGGACTAGCGGGGGAGAGACCCAGTACTTC
CDR3: CASSATGTSGGETQYF

V: TRBV20-1
J: TRBJ2-1
D: TRBD2
size: -
DNA: TGCATTGCACCGAATAGCGGGGGGTACAATGAGCAGTTCTTC
CDR3: CIAPNSGGYNEQFF

V: TRBV28
J: TRBJ2-3
D: -
size: many
DNA: TGTGCCAGCAGTTCCCTCCTCGGGCGCACAGATACGCAGTATTTT
CDR3: CASSSLLGRTDTQYF

V: TRBV7-8
J: TRBJ1-5
D: TRBD1
size: -
DNA: TGTGCTAGCAGCTTAGCAGGGGGCGAAGATCAGCCCCAGCATTTT
CDR3: CASSLAGGEDQPQHF

V: TRBV7-9
J: TRBJ1-2
D: -
size: many
DNA: TGTGCCAGCAGCTTAGTTTCCGGGAATGGCTACACCTTC
CDR3: CASSLVSGNGYTF

V: TRBV20-1
J: TRBJ2-1
D: TRBD1
size: -
DNA: TGCAGTGCTAGAATAGGACAGGGACAAGAGACCCAGTTCTTC
CDR3: CSARIGQGQETQFF

V: TRBV7-8
J: TRBJ2-7
D: TRBD2
size: many
DNA: TGTGCCAGCAGCTCACCTGGGCTAGCGGACTACTCCTACGAGCAGTACTTC
CDR3: CASSSPGLADYSYEQYF

V: TRBV6-1
J: TRBJ1-1
D: TRBD1
size: many
DNA: TGTGCCAGCAGTAAACAAGGGACAGGCCAATCCGGCACTGAAGCTTTCTTT
CDR3: CASSKQGTGQSGTEAFF

V: TRBV7-8
J: TRBJ2-7
D: -
size: many
DNA: TGTGCCAGCAGCCAGGGGTTGGTGTACGAGCAGTACTTC
CDR3: CASSQGLVYEQYF

V: TRBV12-3/TRBV12-4
J: TRBJ1-2
D: -
size: many
DNA: TGTGCCAGCAGCTTGACCGTGGGAGTGTACGGCTACACCTTC
CDR3: CASSLTVGVYGYTF

V: TRBV5-6
J: TRBJ2-2
D: TRBD1
size: -
DNA: TGTGCCAGCAGCTCTTTCAGGGGGCAGCTGTTTTTT
CDR3: CASSSFRGQLFF

V: TRBV19
J: TRBJ1-5
D: -
size: many
DNA: TGTGCCAGTACCCCAGGGACTGCCCAAAATCAGCCCCAGCATTTT
CDR3: CASTPGTAQNQPQHF

V: TRBV9
J: TRBJ2-3
D: -
size: once
DNA: TGTGTTAGCAGCGTAGCCCTGGGCGGTGTGGAGTATTTT
CDR3: CVSSVALGGVEYF

V: TRBV7-9
J: TRBJ2-2
D: TRBD1
size: -
DNA: TGTGCCAGCGGTGCTTCCGGGACAGGGGGCACCGGGGAGCTGTTTTTT
CDR3: CASGASGTGGTGELFF

V: TRBV11-2
J: TRBJ1-1
D: -
size: many
DNA: TGTGCCAGCAAAATAGCTACGGTCACTGAAGCTTTCTTT
CDR3: CASKIATVTEAFF

V: TRBV20-1
J: TRBJ2-7
D: TRBD1
size: many
DNA: TGCAGTGCTCCTCGACAGGGGTCCTACGAGCAGTACTTC
CDR3: CSAPRQGSYEQYF

V: TRBV29-1
J: TRBJ2-7
D: -
size: many
DNA: TGCAGCGCCTACAGGGTCGAGAACGAGCAGTACTTC
CDR3: CSAYRVENEQYF

V: TRBV27
J: TRBJ2-7
D: -
size: many
DNA: TGTGCCAGCAGTCCCGCGTGGCTGAGCTCCTACGAGCAGTACTTC
CDR3: CASSPAWLSSYEQYF

V: TRBV5-1
J: TRBJ2-7
D: TRBD2
size: few
DNA: TGCGCCAGTACGCTAGCGGGAGGTGAGCAGTACTTC
CDR3: CASTLAGGEQYF

V: TRBV6-2/TRBV6-3
J: TRBJ2-4
D: TRBD2
size: many
DNA: TGTGCCAGCAGTCCAGCGGGGGGAGTACACATTCAGTACTTC
CDR3: CASSPAGGVHIQYF

V: TRBV5-4
J: TRBJ1-1
D: -
size: many
DNA: TGTGCCAGCAGCTTGAGCTCAGCTTACACTGAAGCTTTCTTT
CDR3: CASSLSSAYTEAFF

V: TRBV3-1
J: TRBJ2-7
D: TRBD2
size: many
DNA: TGTGCCAGCAGCCTTGGGACTAGCGGGAGTTGGGTCTACGAGCAGTACTTC
CDR3: CASSLGTSGSWVYEQYF

V: TRBV6-2/TRBV6-3
J: TRBJ2-1
D: TRBD2
size: -
DNA: TGTGCCAGCACCGGACTAGCGGGGTACTCATACAATGGGCAGTTATTC
CDR3: CASTGLAGYSYNGQLF

V: TRBV12-3/TRBV12-4
J: TRBJ2-1
D: -
size: many
DNA: TGTGCCAGCAAACCCAGACAGGCTAATGAGCAGTTCTTC
CDR3: CASKPRQANEQFF

V: TRBV4-3
J: TRBJ2-1
D: TRBD2
size: few
DNA: TGCGCCAGCGCGGGGGGATACAATGAGCAGTTCTTC
CDR3: CASAGGYNEQFF

V: TRBV15
J: TRBJ2-1
D: -
size: medium-sized
DNA: TGTGCCACCAGCAGCCTCGGGAATGAGCAGTTCTTC
CDR3: CATSSLGNEQFF

V: TRBV5-1
J: TRBJ2-7
D: TRBD2
size: many
DNA: TGCGCCAGCAGCTTGGACGCGGGGGGCGCCTACGAGCAGTACTTC
CDR3: CASSLDAGGAYEQYF

V: TRBV19
J: TRBJ1-5
D: TRBD1
size: -
DNA: TGTGCCAGTAGCATTAGGACAGGGGGTAAGGATCAGCCCCAGAATTTT
CDR3: CASSIRTGGKDQPQNF

V: TRBV28
J: TRBJ1-1
D: TRBD1
size: many
DNA: TGTGCCAGCAGTCTCAGGGGGGGCTTGAACACTGAAGCTTTCTTT
CDR3: CASSLRGGLNTEAFF

V: TRBV11-2
J: TRBJ2-5
D: -
size: many
DNA: TGTGCCAGCAGCCCGGAGGGCAGCGCGGGAGAGACCCAGTACTTC
CDR3: CASSPEGSAGETQYF